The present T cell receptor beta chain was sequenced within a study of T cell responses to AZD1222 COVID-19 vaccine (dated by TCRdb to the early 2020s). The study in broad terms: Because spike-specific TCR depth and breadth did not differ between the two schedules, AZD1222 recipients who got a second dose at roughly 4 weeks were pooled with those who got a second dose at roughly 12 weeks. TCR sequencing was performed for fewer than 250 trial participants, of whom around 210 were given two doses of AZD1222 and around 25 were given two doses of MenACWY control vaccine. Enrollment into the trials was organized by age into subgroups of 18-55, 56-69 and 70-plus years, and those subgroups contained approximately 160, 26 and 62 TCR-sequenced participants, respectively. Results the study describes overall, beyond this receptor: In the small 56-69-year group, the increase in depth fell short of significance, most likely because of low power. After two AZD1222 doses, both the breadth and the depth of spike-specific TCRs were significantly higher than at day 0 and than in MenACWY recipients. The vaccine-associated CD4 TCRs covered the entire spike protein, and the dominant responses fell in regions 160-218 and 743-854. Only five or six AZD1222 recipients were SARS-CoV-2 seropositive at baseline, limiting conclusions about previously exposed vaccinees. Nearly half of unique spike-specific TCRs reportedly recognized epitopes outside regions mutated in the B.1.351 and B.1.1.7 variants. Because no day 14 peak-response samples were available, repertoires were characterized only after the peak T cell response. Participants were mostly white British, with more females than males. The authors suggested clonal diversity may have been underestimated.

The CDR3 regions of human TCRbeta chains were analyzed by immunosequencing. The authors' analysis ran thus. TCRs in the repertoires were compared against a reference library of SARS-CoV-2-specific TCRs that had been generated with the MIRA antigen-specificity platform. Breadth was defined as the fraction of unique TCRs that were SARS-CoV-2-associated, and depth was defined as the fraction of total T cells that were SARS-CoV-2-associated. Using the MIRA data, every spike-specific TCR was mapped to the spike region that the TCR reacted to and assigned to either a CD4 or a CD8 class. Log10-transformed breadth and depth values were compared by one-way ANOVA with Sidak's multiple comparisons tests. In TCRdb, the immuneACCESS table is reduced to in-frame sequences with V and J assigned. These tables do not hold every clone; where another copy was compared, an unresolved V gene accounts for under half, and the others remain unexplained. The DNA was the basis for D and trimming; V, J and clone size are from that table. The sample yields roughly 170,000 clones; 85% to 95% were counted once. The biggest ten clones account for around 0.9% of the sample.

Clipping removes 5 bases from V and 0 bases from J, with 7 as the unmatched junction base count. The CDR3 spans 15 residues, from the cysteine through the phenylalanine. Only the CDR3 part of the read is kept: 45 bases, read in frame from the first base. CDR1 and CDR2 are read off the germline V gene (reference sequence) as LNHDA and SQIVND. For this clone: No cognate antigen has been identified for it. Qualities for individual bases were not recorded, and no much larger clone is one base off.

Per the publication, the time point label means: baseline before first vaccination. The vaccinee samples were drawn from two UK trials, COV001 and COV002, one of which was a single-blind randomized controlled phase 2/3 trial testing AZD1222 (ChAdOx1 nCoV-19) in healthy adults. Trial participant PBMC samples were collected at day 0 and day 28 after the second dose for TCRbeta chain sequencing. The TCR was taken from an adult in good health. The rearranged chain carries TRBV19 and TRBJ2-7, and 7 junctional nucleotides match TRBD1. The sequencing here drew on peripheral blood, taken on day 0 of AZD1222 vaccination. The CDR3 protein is CASSPWTGSSYEQYF. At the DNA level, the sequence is TGTGCCAGTAGTCCTTGGACAGGAAGCTCCTACGAGCAGTACTTC. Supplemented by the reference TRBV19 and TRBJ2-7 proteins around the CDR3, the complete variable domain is DGGITQSPKYLFRKEGQNVTLSCEQNLNHDAMYWYRQDPGQGLRLIYYSQIVNDFQKGDIAEGYSVSREKKESFPLTVTSAQKNPTAFYLCASSPWTGSSYEQYFGPGTRLTVT.